These 26 T cell receptor beta chains share one sample of origin, sequenced in a study of control samples from healthy donors and cancer patients (dated by TCRdb to about 2020). Libraries were built with the immunoSEQ multiplex PCR assay. Here the immuneACCESS table is served through TCRdb, limited to in-frame sequences with V and J called. Missing clones are a known gap in these copies; in checked studies unresolved V genes cover under half, and the rest lacks a known reason. Counted in this sample were over 150,000 clones; about 94% of them appeared once. In total, the top ten clones hold about 5% of the sample. The specimen was blood. The receptors derive from a man aged 35-49 years in good health.

V and J are TRBV2 and TRBJ1-1; D remains ambiguous. Trimming stripped 7 bases from V and 5 bases from J, with 14 bases between. The CDR3 loop spans 13 amino acids. Per the germline V gene, CDR1 is SNHLY and CDR2 is FYNNEI. The CDR3 loop is CASNREPGTEAFF. The CDR3 coding sequence is TGTGCCAGCAATAGGGAACCGGGAACTGAAGCTTTCTTT.

The chain couples TRBV13 to TRBJ2-1; 14 bases match TRBD2. The length of the CDR3 is 19 residues. CDR1 is PRHDT and CDR2 is FYEKMQ in the germline V gene (reference sequence). The trim removed 5 bases at V and 5 bases at J, leaving 14 bases unmatched. In nucleotides, the CDR3 is TGTGCCAGCAGCGGACTAGCGGGGGGCGACACCCCCTCTCACAATGAGCAGTTCTTC. It translates to CASSGLAGGDTPSHNEQFF. Using reference TRBV13 and TRBJ2-1 for the parts outside the CDR3, the full variable domain is AAGVIQSPRHLIKEKRETATLKCYPIPRHDTVYWYQQGPGQDPQFLISFYEKMQSDKGSIPDRFSAQQFSDYHSELNMSSLELGDSALYFCASSGLAGGDTPSHNEQFFGPGTRLTVL.

Concerning this clone: The same CDR3 is also encoded by other DNA sequences in this sample. The chain links TRBV19 to TRBJ1-5; D is unresolved. The V gene's germline CDR1 is LNHDA and CDR2 SQIVND (reference sequence). CDR3 length equals 12 residues. V was cut by 1 base and J by 6 bases, with 4 bases left in between. DNA for the CDR3: TGTGCCAGTAGTATAGGGGGTCAGCCCCAGCATTTT. This gives the protein CASSIGGQPQHF.

This chain links TRBV20-1 with TRBJ2-1; 9 bases are shared with TRBD1. Germline CDR1 and CDR2: DFQATT and SNEGSKA (reference sequence). V gave up 3 bases and J gave up 6 bases; unmatched junction bases: 15. This CDR3 comprises 17 residues. Here the CDR3 reads CSASGTGRDEGSNEQFF. The DNA for the CDR3 is TGCAGTGCTAGTGGGACAGGGAGGGATGAGGGTAGCAATGAGCAGTTCTTC.

The rearrangement uses TRBV18 and TRBJ1-2; tentative D call: TRBD1 (5 bases). Trimming took 2 bases from V and 8 from J, leaving 15 bases between them. The CDR3 runs 14 residues. Germline V gives CDR1 KGHSH, CDR2 LQKENI. The CDR3 spells CASSPGTGGLGYTF. The CDR3 DNA sequence: TGTGCCAGCTCACCAGGGACGGGTGGGCTCGGCTACACCTTC.

The chain couples TRBV5-1 to TRBJ1-3; D gene uncertain. The V gene lost 0 bases and the J gene lost 11 bases, with 12 bases spanning the gap. The germline V gene encodes CDR1 SGHRS and CDR2 YFSETQ. The CDR3 runs 13 residues. CDR3 nucleotides: TGCGCCAGCAGCTTGGGTACGAGCGACCCCATATATTTT. Protein product: CASSLGTSDPIYF.

This chain connects TRBV12-5 to TRBJ2-3, with 7 bases lining up with TRBD1. Looked up from germline, CDR1 is LGHNT and CDR2 is FRNRAP. Trimming at V came to 10 bases and at J to 2 bases, leaving 6 bases not matched to a gene. CDR3 size: 13 residues. The CDR3 loop is CATAGTVTDTQYF. The CDR3, as DNA: TGTGCTACCGCCGGGACAGTCACAGATACGCAGTATTTT.

This rearrangement joins TRBV19 to TRBJ1-1; D not certain. The CDR3 is 12 amino acids. Germline V gene data show CDR1 as LNHDA and CDR2 as SQIVND (reference sequence). V lost 5 bases, J lost 1 base, and 5 bases lay in between. CDR3 amino acids: CASSLRNTEAFF. In nucleotides, the CDR3 is TGTGCCAGTAGTCTTAGGAACACTGAAGCTTTCTTT.

The chain recombines TRBV6-5 with TRBJ2-3; D unclear. The CDR3 is made up of 15 amino acids. CDR1 is MNHEY and CDR2 is SVGAGI in the germline V gene. The ends were cut back, 6 bases at V and 2 bases at J, with 15 bases in the middle. The CDR3: CASRDQTYTTDTQYF. As DNA, the CDR3 is TGTGCCAGCAGGGACCAGACTTACACCACAGATACGCAGTATTTT.

The genes are TRBV24-1 and TRBJ2-2; either TRBD1 or TRBD2 may supply D (5 bases each). CDR1 is KGHDR, CDR2 SFDVKD, per germline. Trimming left V 0 bases short and J 5 bases short, with 12 bases between. The CDR3 is 16 residues long. In DNA, the CDR3 is TGTGCCACCAGTGATTTGGGGACCAAGGGGACCGGGGAGCTGTTTTTT. This sequence encodes CATSDLGTKGTGELFF.

The DNA of the CDR3 is TGTGCCAGCAGCCTACAGAACACTGAAGCTTTCTTT. Amino acids: CASSLQNTEAFF. The chain uses TRBV11-1 and TRBJ1-1, with unresolved D. V was trimmed by 5 bases and J by 1 base, leaving 5 bases between them. This CDR3 is 12 amino acids long. Germline values: CDR1 SGHAT, CDR2 FQDESV (reference sequence).

This chain connects TRBV3-1 (or the pseudogene TRBV3-2) to TRBJ1-3; TRBD1 matches 8 bases. V dropped 11 bases and J dropped 2; count of bases not matched to a gene: 14. The CDR3 consists of 16 residues. Germline loops: CDR1 LGHDT, CDR2 YNNKEL (reference sequence). CDR3 amino acids: CAAAQNRQGTGNTIYF. CDR3 nucleotide sequence: TGTGCCGCCGCCCAAAACAGACAGGGGACTGGAAACACCATATATTTT.

This chain links TRBV5-1 with TRBJ2-1; 8 bases line up with TRBD2. The trim removed 0 bases at V and 4 bases at J, leaving 6 bases unmatched. From germline, CDR1 is SGHRS and CDR2 YFSETQ. CDR3 size: 16 residues. CDR3 sequence: CASSLGGLAGYNEQFF. CDR3 in DNA: TGCGCCAGCAGCTTGGGGGGGCTAGCGGGTTACAATGAGCAGTTCTTC.

This clone has just one count. This chain joins TRBV27 and TRBJ1-5; unclear D gene. This CDR3 comprises 14 residues. The germline V gene encodes CDR1 MNHEY and CDR2 SMNVEV (reference sequence). V dropped 6 bases and J dropped 4 bases, with 13 bases sitting between them. The CDR3 protein is CASSPGRWNQPQHF. The CDR3, as DNA: TGTGCCAGCAGCCCTGGACGGTGGAATCAGCCCCAGCATTTT.

The gene calls are TRBV19 and TRBJ2-5; either TRBD1 or TRBD2 may supply D (6 bases each). V was trimmed by 6 bases and J by 7 bases, leaving 18 bases between them. Germline V gene sequence: CDR1 LNHDA, CDR2 SQIVND (reference sequence). The CDR3 covers 14 residues. CDR3 residues: CASSLGGAAGTQYF. CDR3 nucleotides: TGTGCCAGTAGCCTCGGGGGCGCGGCGGGGACCCAGTACTTC. Supplemented by reference TRBV19 and TRBJ2-5, the full variable domain reads DGGITQSPKYLFRKEGQNVTLSCEQNLNHDAMYWYRQDPGQGLRLIYYSQIVNDFQKGDIAEGYSVSREKKESFPLTVTSAQKNPTAFYLCASSLGGAAGTQYFGPGTRLLVL.

This sequence joins TRBV24-1 and TRBJ1-5; D gene uncertain. Trimming shortened V by 5 bases and J by 10 bases, and 17 bases separated the two germline ends. CDR1 and CDR2 from the germline V gene are KGHDR and SFDVKD. There are 14 residues in the CDR3. CDR3 coding DNA: TGTGCCACCAGTGGAGGTTATGCGGGCGAACCCCAGCATTTT. It yields the protein CATSGGYAGEPQHF.

The chain links TRBV10-2 to TRBJ1-1, with D unresolved. Germline CDR1 reads WSHSY; CDR2 reads SAAADI. Trimming cost V 0 bases and J 8 bases, with 10 bases left between them. This CDR3 comprises 13 residues. The CDR3, as DNA: TGCGCCAGCAGTGAGTCGACCGGTTCCGAAGCTTTCTTT. Its protein product is CASSESTGSEAFF.

V gene TRBV19 combines with J gene TRBJ2-7; 9 bases are a match to TRBD1. The V segment lost 6 bases and the J segment 4 bases; nucleotides outside the gene matches: 4. The CDR3 is 13 amino acids. Per the germline V gene, CDR1 is LNHDA and CDR2 is SQIVND (reference sequence). CDR3 nucleotide sequence: TGTGCCAGTAGCACGGGACAGGGTTACGAGCAGTACTTC. Translation: CASSTGQGYEQYF.

J is TRBJ1-5 and V is TRBV6-2 or TRBV6-3; TRBD1 might be the D (5 bases). Trimming cost V 5 bases and J 3 bases, with 17 bases left between them. Germline V gene lookup returns CDR1 MNHEY and CDR2 SVGEGT. The CDR3 covers 16 residues. DNA of the CDR3: TGTGCCAGCAGTAAAGCGAGGAGGGGAATCAATCAGCCCCAGCATTTT. It encodes CASSKARRGINQPQHF.

The sample holds one count of this clone. The chain couples TRBV6-5 to TRBJ2-2; D is perhaps TRBD1 or TRBD2 (5 bases each). Per the germline V gene, CDR1 is MNHEY and CDR2 is SVGAGI. The CDR3 totals 16 residues. V was shortened by 0 bases and J by 4 bases, with 12 bases between the two germline ends. Written as DNA, the CDR3 is TGTGCCAGCAGTTACTCGGGGGTTGGGTTCACCGGGGAGCTGTTTTTT. It translates to CASSYSGVGFTGELFF.

The V gene is TRBV6-5, the J gene TRBJ2-7; 8 bases are a match to TRBD1. CDR1 MNHEY and CDR2 SVGAGI come from the germline V gene. The CDR3 covers 14 residues. Trimming took 5 bases from V and 1 from J; bases not matched to a gene: 4. In DNA form, the CDR3 reads TGTGCCAGCAGTACGACAGGGGTGTCCTACGAGCAGTACTTC. Translating gives CASSTTGVSYEQYF.

This chain uses TRBV24-1 with TRBJ1-5; TRBD1 aligns across 7 bases. The CDR3 length is 15 residues. The V gene end was trimmed by 7 bases and the J gene end by 1 base; junction bases not matched to a gene: 6. In germline, CDR1 is KGHDR, CDR2 SFDVKD. CDR3 protein: CATSTGTASNQPQHF. CDR3 bases: TGTGCCACCAGCACCGGGACAGCGAGCAATCAGCCCCAGCATTTT.

The rearrangement links TRBV7-6 to TRBJ2-5; 8 bases align to TRBD1. CDR3 length equals 16 residues. Germline V gives CDR1 SGHVS, CDR2 FNYEAQ. Trimming cost V 5 bases and J 5 bases; bases outside gene matches: 13. For the CDR3, the DNA is TGTGCCAGCAGCGTTGAGGACAGGGCGGGTGCGGAGACCCAGTACTTC. Its translation: CASSVEDRAGAETQYF.

As DNA, the CDR3 is TGTGCCAGCAGCTCAACAGGTGACGCTGGAAACACCATATATTTT. As protein: CASSSTGDAGNTIYF. The rearrangement links TRBV7-2 to TRBJ1-3, with D tentatively TRBD1 (5 bases). The V end lost 4 bases, the J end lost 2 bases, and 12 bases lay between the germline ends. This CDR3 comprises 15 residues. CDR1 and CDR2 (germline): SGHTA, FQGNSA.

The gene calls are TRBV27 and TRBJ2-7, with D perhaps given as TRBD1 or TRBD2 (7 bases each). The germline V and J ends were trimmed by 6 bases and 2 bases, with 14 bases remaining between them. The CDR3 has 14 amino acids. Germline assignment: CDR1 MNHEY and CDR2 SMNVEV (reference sequence). This chain's CDR3 is CASSRGGGAYEQYF. The CDR3 DNA is TGTGCCAGCAGCAGGGGAGGGGGCGCCTACGAGCAGTACTTC.

The chain uses TRBV11-2 and TRBJ2-1; 9 bases agree with TRBD2. V was clipped by 5 bases and J by 0 bases; unmatched bases: 11. The CDR3 is 18 amino acids. CDR1 and CDR2 (germline): SGHAT, FQNNGV. CDR3 DNA sequence: TGTGCCAGCAGCAAGTCTAGCGGGGCACTAAGCTCCTACAATGAGCAGTTCTTC. Its translation: CASSKSSGALSSYNEQFF.